What follows are 32 T cell receptor beta chains derived from one specimen sequenced in a study of tumor-infiltrating lymphocytes in primary liver carcinoma. A primer in the constant region served to generate TCR beta cDNA from approximately 460 ng of total RNA. Nested multiplex PCR, run for three rounds with slightly modified ARM-PCR, yielded TCR beta libraries. The opening two PCR rounds, approximately 10 cycles each, paired TRBV1-TRBV30 forward primers with a C-beta reverse primer. TCRdb processed the multiplex PCR reads anew with MiXCR; each CDR3 protein has one entry. Found here are tens of thousands of distinct CDR3 sequences, 75% to 85% of them singletons; the top ten hold roughly 38%. DNA and RNA were both co-extracted from about 20-30 mg of bulk tissue that had not been sorted. Sequences were obtained from liver tumor tissue from sampling region 5. This sample's subset: tumor region T5, tumor centre. The receptors here all came from a middle-aged man with primary liver carcinoma and hepatitis B virus infection.

In regard to this clonotype: One end of the junction is discordant with germline, which a read error may explain. The V call is TRBV28, the J call TRBJ1-5, with a tentative D call TRBD1 (5 bases). The germline V gene has CDR1 MDHEN and CDR2 SYDVKM. The CDR3 loop spans 15 amino acids. For the CDR3, the DNA is TGTGCCAGCAGGTCCGGGGGGGTGGGCAATCAGCCCCGGCATTTT. Residues: CASRSGGVGNQPRHF.

On this clonotype: It may be a read error: a sequence one base away is much more abundant. The chain combines TRBV6-6 with TRBJ2-5; tentatively, D is TRBD2 (5 bases). From germline, CDR1 is MNHNY and CDR2 SVGAGI (reference sequence). This CDR3 is 14 amino acids long. CDR3 DNA sequence: TGTGCCGGCAGTCCCGGCGGGCGACAAGAGACCCTGTACTTC. This codes for CAGSPGGRQETLYF.

In nucleotides, the CDR3 is TGCAGTGCTAGAGATCTTTTGCGGGGTAGCACAGATACGCAGTATTTT. Translation gives CSARDLLRGSTDTQYF. The chain carries TRBV20-1 and TRBJ2-3; D perhaps matches TRBD2 (6 bases). V was clipped by 0 bases and J by 0 bases, with 13 bases between them. The V gene's germline CDR1 is DFQATT and CDR2 SNEGSKA (reference sequence). The CDR3 sequence is 16 residues long.

The J gene is TRBJ1-4, the V gene TRBV6-5; 7 positions match TRBD1. Looked up from germline, CDR1 is MNHEY and CDR2 is SVGAGI. The CDR3 spans 14 residues. Trimming removed 5 bases from V and 8 bases from J; junction bases left unmatched: 8. CDR3 nucleotide sequence: TGTGCCAGCAGTGAAAAGGGGGCCGAGGAAAAACTGTTTTTT. Residues: CASSEKGAEEKLFF.

V gene TRBV10-3 combines with J gene TRBJ2-3; 7 bases align to TRBD2. The CDR3 runs 15 residues. CDR1 and CDR2 from the germline V gene are ENHRY and SYGVKD. With V trimmed by 7 bases and J by 6 bases, 13 bases remained unmatched. CDR3 loop: CAINEREGNVDTQYF. In nucleotides, the CDR3 is TGTGCCATCAACGAGCGGGAAGGAAATGTGGATACGCAGTATTTT.

For this clonotype: One end of the junction varies from germline; a read error may be responsible. V and J are TRBV4-3 and TRBJ2-2, with 9 bases identical to TRBD2. In germline, CDR1 is LGHNA, CDR2 YSLEER. The CDR3 covers 16 residues. CDR3 amino acids: CASNQGRAGGPGELFF. CDR3 in DNA: TGCGCCAGCAACCAAGGGAGAGCGGGAGGTCCCGGGGAGCTGTTTTTT.

This clonotype has a single count. The chain combines TRBV10-2 with TRBJ2-7; 8 bases agree with TRBD1. Germline-derived CDR1 and CDR2 are WSHSY and SAAADI. This CDR3 region has 12 residues. V lost 11 bases to trimming and J lost 8 bases; unmatched junction nucleotides: 11. CDR3 region: CAGLPSGGKQYF. The CDR3 region has the DNA TGCGCCGGCTTGCCATCAGGGGGCAAGCAGTACTTC.

About this clonotype: At one boundary the junction diverges from the germline segment, which might be a read error. The chain has TRBV11-2 and TRBJ2-5; TRBD1 agrees at 7 bases. Germline CDR1 and CDR2: SGHAT and FQNNGV. The CDR3 has 14 amino acids. The CDR3 sequence: CANGLGGWQGTQCF. CDR3 nucleotide sequence: TGTGCCAACGGCTTAGGGGGCTGGCAAGGGACCCAGTGCTTC.

This clonotype has just one count. One junction end does not reproduce the germline sequence, and a read error may be involved. This sequence joins TRBV11-2 and TRBJ2-1; 7 bases map to TRBD2. The CDR3 has 15 amino acids. The germline V gene has CDR1 SGHAT and CDR2 FQNNGV. For the CDR3, the DNA is TGTGCCAGCAGCTCCCAGTGGGAGGGATTGGGTGAGCAGCTCTTC. It yields the protein CASSSQWEGLGEQLF.

Regarding this clonotype: This CDR3 fails to terminate in the conserved phenylalanine or tryptophan, so it likely reflects a read error. The chain is built from TRBV11-1 and TRBJ2-5; D possibly uses TRBD1 or TRBD2 (5 bases each). Germline loops: CDR1 SGHAT, CDR2 FQDESV (reference sequence). This CDR3 spans 14 amino acids. CDR3: CVSSVQVEVETQYL. Written as DNA, the CDR3 is TGTGTCAGCAGTGTACAGGTGGAGGTGGAGACCCAGTACCTC.

With respect to this clonotype: One end of the junction does not line up with germline, which may come from a read error. The chain uses TRBV11-1 and TRBJ2-5; 7 nucleotides align to TRBD1. Germline CDR1 and CDR2: SGHAT and FQDESV (reference sequence). The CDR3 covers 14 residues. This chain's CDR3 is CAGSGQVELETQYF. The CDR3 DNA reads as TGTGCCGGCAGTGGACAGGTGGAGCTAGAGACCCAGTACTTC.

A word on this clonotype: One end of the junction fails to match germline, which may point to a read error. V usage is TRBV28 and J usage is TRBJ2-5; D is undetermined. The V gene's germline CDR1 is MDHEN and CDR2 SYDVKM. CDR3 length: 13 amino acids. The CDR3 coding sequence is TGTGGCACTCGAGGCACACCACAAGAGACCCAATACTTC. As protein: CGTRGTPQETQYF. The full variable domain, rest sourced from reference TRBV28 and TRBJ2-5, is DVKVTQSSRYLVKRTGEKVFLECVQDMDHENMFWYRQDPGLGLRLIYFSYDVKMKEKGDIPEGYSVSREKKERFSLILESASTNQTSMYLCGTRGTPQETQYFGPGTRLLVL.

Turning to this clonotype: This sequence may be a read error, since a much larger clone differs from it by one base. The chain has TRBV9 and TRBJ2-2, with 10 bases that match TRBD2. CDR3 length: 17 amino acids. Per germline, CDR1 SGDLS and CDR2 YYNGEE. CDR3 residues: CPSSELAGAPPAGELFF. The CDR3 nucleotides are TGTCCCAGCAGCGAGCTAGCGGGAGCCCCCCCAGCCGGGGAGCTGTTTTTT.

The gene calls are TRBV28 and TRBJ2-7; 10 bases match TRBD1. The CDR3 has 14 amino acids. CDR1 is MDHEN, CDR2 SYDVKM, per germline. As DNA, the CDR3 is TGTACCAACGTCCGGACAGGGGGCTCCTACGAGCAGTACTTC. It encodes CTNVRTGGSYEQYF.

Regarding this clonotype: Mismatch with germline at one junction end may stem from a read error. The chain recombines TRBV4-3 with TRBJ2-7; possible D gene TRBD2, 6 bases. The CDR3 extends over 15 amino acids. From germline, CDR1 is LGHNA and CDR2 YSLEER. The CDR3 reads CASSLDRETPYEHYF. The CDR3 DNA reads TGCGCCAGCAGCTTAGATCGGGAGACTCCCTACGAGCACTACTTC.

This clonotype occurred many times. This sequence joins TRBV12-3 or TRBV12-4 and TRBJ2-7; 7 nucleotides line up with TRBD2. The CDR3 has 13 amino acids. V shed 7 bases and J 5 bases; nucleotides not matched to a gene: 8. The chain's CDR3 is CASNYGLVDEQYF. For the CDR3, the DNA is TGTGCCAGCAACTACGGACTAGTTGACGAGCAGTACTTC.

In its sample, this clonotype was seen once. The V and J genes are TRBV12-3 or TRBV12-4 and TRBJ2-1, with 9 positions matching TRBD2. This CDR3 is 17 amino acids long. V lost 8 bases to trimming and J lost 6 bases; unmatched junction nucleotides: 17. The DNA of the CDR3 is TGTGCCAGCGCTATACGAGGGGTAGCGGGAGTGGTCAATGAGCAGTTCTTC. Translation: CASAIRGVAGVVNEQFF.

In its sample, this clonotype was seen a few times. The V and J genes are TRBV10-1 and TRBJ2-7, with TRBD2 identical over 9 bases. V gave up 9 bases and J gave up 9 bases; unmatched junction bases: 15. The CDR3 length is 14 residues. Germline V gene lookup returns CDR1 WNHNN and CDR2 SYGVQD (reference sequence). CDR3 in DNA: TGCGCCAGGGGTAGGACTAGCGCACCCTACTGGCAGTACTTC. It yields the protein CARGRTSAPYWQYF.

This rearrangement joins TRBV5-1 to TRBJ2-7; 10 bases fit TRBD2. V trimming: 6 bases; J trimming: 7 bases; junction bases outside the gene matches: 19. CDR1 SGHRS and CDR2 YFSETQ come from the germline V gene. This CDR3 region has 17 residues. The CDR3 nucleotides read TGCGCCAGCAACTTATCCGGGGTAGCGGGAGGAAACTATGAGCAGTACTTC. This encodes CASNLSGVAGGNYEQYF.

About this clonotype itself: A much more abundant neighbour one base away suggests this may be a read error. The chain links TRBV7-3 to TRBJ2-2; D possibly corresponds to TRBD1 (5 bases). The CDR3 extends over 14 amino acids. Germline loops: CDR1 SGHTA, CDR2 FQGTGA. CDR3 in DNA: TGTGCCAGGAGCTTATACCAGGGAAGCGGGGAGCTGTTTTTT. Translating it yields CARSLYQGSGELFF.

In its sample, this clonotype was seen a few times. Since a much larger clone is just one base distant, this may be a read error. The gene calls are TRBV28 and TRBJ2-3; D might be TRBD1 (5 bases). Germline CDR1 is MDHEN and CDR2 is SYDVKM. The length of the CDR3 is 14 residues. The CDR3 sequence: CGTWVQGRVDTQYF. The CDR3 bases are TGTGGCACATGGGTCCAGGGCCGGGTAGATACGCAGTATTTT.

In this sample, this clonotype turned up a few times. The rearrangement joins TRBV7-6 to TRBJ2-1; perhaps TRBD2 as D (6 bases). The CDR3 extends over 16 amino acids. V was clipped by 0 bases and J by 2 bases, with 11 bases between them. Germline V gene data show CDR1 as SGHVS and CDR2 as FNYEAQ. CDR3 amino acids: CASSLAGGVAYNEQFF. Written as DNA, the CDR3 is TGTGCCAGCAGCTTAGCGGGGGGAGTAGCCTACAATGAGCAGTTCTTC.

With respect to this clonotype: Without the conserved terminal phenylalanine or tryptophan, this CDR3 likely stems from a read error. The DNA is omitted, as the CDR3 cannot be located on it reliably, and the CDR3 follows TCRdb's listing. The chain is built from TRBV11-2 and TRBJ2-1; the DNA was not compared with TRBD2, the D call given in the table. Germline V gene data show CDR1 as SGHAT and CDR2 as FQNNGV. Including both end residues, the CDR3 is 14 amino acids long. The CDR3: CASSLYGLVSEQFS.

As for this clonotype: This is likely a read error, given that the CDR3 carries no conserved phenylalanine or tryptophan at its end. The genes are TRBV29-1 and TRBJ2-7, with TRBD1 matching over 7 bases. The ends lost 0 bases at V and 8 bases at J; junction bases unmatched: 13. The CDR3 is made up of 15 amino acids. Germline lookup yields CDR1 SQVTM and CDR2 ANQGSEA. The CDR3: CSVEERKTGIYKQYI. DNA for the CDR3: TGCAGCGTTGAAGAGCGAAAGACAGGGATATACAAGCAGTACATC.

V and J are TRBV6-5 and TRBJ2-3; 7 nucleotides line up with TRBD1. Looked up from germline, CDR1 is MNHEY and CDR2 is SVGAGI. V shed 1 base, J shed 12 bases, and the junction held 13 bases outside the gene matches. The CDR3 is made up of 15 amino acids. The CDR3 protein is CASSYFHPGTDIQYF. In nucleotides, the CDR3 is TGTGCCAGCAGTTACTTCCATCCAGGGACAGATATCCAGTATTTT.

This clonotype has only one observation. The rearrangement joins TRBV10-3 to TRBJ2-3; TRBD2 aligns across 9 bases. Losses at the gene ends were 6 bases for V and 6 bases for J; bases not matched to a gene: 10. Per the germline V gene, CDR1 is ENHRY and CDR2 is SYGVKD. This CDR3 contains 15 residues. The CDR3 DNA follows: TGTGCCATCAGCGGGACTAGCAGGAGTGTGGATACGCAGTATTTT. This sequence encodes CAISGTSRSVDTQYF.

As regards this clonotype: One end of the junction does not line up with germline, which may come from a read error. The CDR3 bases are TGCACCAGCAGTGAGGGCAGGTTACTCAGTGAGCAGTTCTTC. Translation gives CTSSEGRLLSEQFF. V gene TRBV10-2 combines with J gene TRBJ2-1, with D possibly being TRBD2 (5 bases). In germline, CDR1 is WSHSY, CDR2 SAAADI. The CDR3 has 14 amino acids.

As regards this clonotype: The junction and the germline gene differ at one end; a read error may be behind it. The V call is TRBV6-6, the J call TRBJ2-1; TRBD2 might be the D (6 bases). CDR1 MNHNY and CDR2 SVGAGI come from the germline V gene (reference sequence). The length of the CDR3 is 16 residues. The CDR3 protein is CTSSFTNGSSYNEQFF. DNA of the CDR3: TGTACCAGCAGCTTCACTAACGGGAGCTCCTACAATGAGCAGTTCTTC.

A word on this clonotype: The junction departs from germline at one end; a sequencing error may be responsible. The chain combines TRBV5-4 with TRBJ1-1; 7 bases agree with TRBD1. This CDR3 has 15 residues. In germline, CDR1 is SGHNT, CDR2 YYREEE (reference sequence). CDR3 in DNA: TGTGCCTGCGGCTTGACAGGGTCGAAGAACACCGAAGCTTTCTTT. Its translation is CACGLTGSKNTEAFF.

Details on this clonotype: At one end the junction does not follow the germline gene, possibly because of a read error. This rearrangement joins TRBV18 to TRBJ2-7; no firm D call. Per germline, CDR1 KGHSH and CDR2 LQKENI. The CDR3 is made up of 14 amino acids. For the CDR3, the DNA is TGTGCCAACTCACAACCGCACCTCTCGTACGAGCAGTACTTC. This encodes CANSQPHLSYEQYF.

The chain couples TRBV6-1 to TRBJ2-2, with a possible D match to TRBD2 (7 bases). The CDR3 is made up of 15 amino acids. Trimming took 5 bases from V and 6 from J, leaving 16 bases between them. Germline CDR1 is MNHNS and CDR2 is SASEGT. In DNA form, the CDR3 reads TGTGCCAGCAGTAACACCGGGGGGACACCCGGGGAGCTGTTTTTT. As protein: CASSNTGGTPGELFF.

The chain links TRBV24-1 to TRBJ2-6, with D hard to call. Trimming removed 3 bases from V and 1 base from J, with 6 bases in between. The CDR3 runs 15 residues. CDR1 and CDR2 from the germline V gene are KGHDR and SFDVKD. The CDR3: CATSDHLSGANVLTF. The CDR3 nucleotides are TGTGCCACCAGTGATCACCTATCTGGGGCCAACGTCCTGACTTTC.